These 9 T cell receptor beta chains were sequenced from one sample in a study of cytotoxic CD8 clonotypes in ibrutinib-treated CLL. Data came from immunoSEQ multiplex PCR; TCRdb stores just in-frame clones and leaves some out. The sample shows 150,000 or so clones, about 75% of them seen only once. Sequenced here: PBMCs, sampled after 24 months of ibrutinib treatment. These receptors originate from a human donor with chronic lymphocytic leukemia.

J is TRBJ2-7 and V is TRBV7-9; D is uncertain. CDR3 length: 13 amino acids. With 8 bases removed from V and 7 bases from J, the gap between germline ends came to 18 bases. The germline CDR1 and CDR2 sequences are SEHNR and FQNEAQ (reference sequence). CDR3 loop: CASGPPTSVEQYF. CDR3 sequence (DNA): TGTGCCAGCGGTCCTCCTACCTCCGTTGAGCAGTACTTC.

This chain links TRBV7-3 with TRBJ2-7; 7 bases agree with TRBD2. With V trimmed by 5 bases and J by 2 bases, 3 bases remained unmatched. CDR1 SGHTA and CDR2 FQGTGA come from the germline V gene. The CDR3 contains 13 residues. In nucleotides, the CDR3 is TGTGCCAGCAGCCCCAGCGGGGCCTACGAGCAGTACTTC. It yields the protein CASSPSGAYEQYF. The variable domain in full, completed from reference TRBV7-3 and TRBJ2-7, reads GAGVSQTPSNKVTEKGKYVELRCDPISGHTALYWYRQSLGQGPEFLIYFQGTGAADDSGLPNDRFFAVRPEGSVSTLKIQRTERGDSAVYLCASSPSGAYEQYFGPGTRLTVT.

The rearrangement joins TRBV27 to TRBJ2-3, with D tentatively TRBD1 (5 bases). The germline CDR1 and CDR2 sequences are MNHEY and SMNVEV (reference sequence). The germline V and J ends were trimmed by 6 bases and 0 bases, with 13 bases remaining between them. The CDR3 has 15 residues. CDR3 residues: CASSTWAGSTDTQYF. The CDR3 DNA follows: TGTGCCAGCAGCACGTGGGCAGGGAGCACAGATACGCAGTATTTT.

The rearrangement uses TRBV27 and TRBJ2-1; D possibly corresponds to TRBD2 (6 bases). Trimming removed 7 bases at V and 13 bases at J, with 20 bases between. The CDR3 consists of 13 residues. Germline values: CDR1 MNHEY, CDR2 SMNVEV (reference sequence). This chain's CDR3 is CASTTGLFGFQFF. DNA of the CDR3: TGTGCCAGCACCACGGGACTGTTTGGGTTTCAGTTCTTC.

Only a few counts were recorded for this clone. V gene TRBV29-1 combines with J gene TRBJ1-4; D is undetermined. The CDR3 has 12 amino acids. V lost 7 bases, J lost 4 bases, and 10 bases lay in between. The germline V gene encodes CDR1 SQVTM and CDR2 ANQGSEA. CDR3 coding DNA: TGCAGCGCCCCCGGACTTAATGAAAAACTGTTTTTT. It yields the protein CSAPGLNEKLFF. Complete variable domain (other parts from reference TRBV29-1 and TRBJ1-4): SAVISQKPSRDICQRGTSLTIQCQVDSQVTMMFWYRQQPGQSLTLIATANQGSEATYESGFVIDKFPISRPNLTFSTLTVSNMSPEDSSIYLCSAPGLNEKLFFGSGTQLSVL.

V and J are TRBV5-1 and TRBJ2-7, with 7 bases fitting TRBD1. CDR1 and CDR2 from the germline V gene are SGHRS and YFSETQ. CDR3 length equals 13 residues. V lost 4 bases and J lost 6; bases outside the gene matches: 7. The CDR3 spells CASSPVTGAEQYF. CDR3 bases: TGCGCCAGCAGCCCGGTAACAGGGGCCGAGCAGTACTTC.

This clone was seen more than once but under ten times. The CDR3 sequence is CAWSPGSSGNQPQHF. The CDR3 DNA sequence: TGTGCCTGGAGCCCAGGGTCCTCGGGCAATCAGCCCCAGCATTTT. The rearrangement uses TRBV30 and TRBJ1-5; tentatively, D is TRBD1 (5 bases). This CDR3 contains 15 residues. V was trimmed by 3 bases and J by 2 bases, leaving 14 bases between them. Germline CDR1 and CDR2: GTSNPN and SVGIG (reference sequence).

This chain uses TRBV7-9 with TRBJ1-2, with 8 bases matching TRBD1. With V trimmed by 5 bases and J by 6 bases, 11 bases remained unmatched. Germline V gene sequence: CDR1 SEHNR, CDR2 FQNEAQ (reference sequence). This CDR3 is built from 15 residues. In DNA, the CDR3 is TGTGCCAGCAGCCCTATCGGACAGGGCCCCAATGGCTACACCTTC. Residues: CASSPIGQGPNGYTF.

This chain uses TRBV7-2 with TRBJ2-7; D ambiguous. This CDR3 region has 13 residues. The V gene lost 5 bases and the J gene lost 2 bases, with 10 bases spanning the gap. Germline V lookup: CDR1 SGHTA, CDR2 FQGNSA. CDR3 DNA sequence: TGTGCCAGCAGCCCCGGTCCGACCTACGAGCAGTACTTC. Its translation: CASSPGPTYEQYF. Based on the CDR3 plus reference TRBV7-2 and TRBJ2-7, the full variable domain is GAGVSQSPSNKVTEKGKDVELRCDPISGHTALYWYRQSLGQGLEFLIYFQGNSAPDKSGLPSDRFSAERTGGSVSTLTIQRTQQEDSAVYLCASSPGPTYEQYFGPGTRLTVT.